This T cell receptor (beta chain) was obtained from a study of cytomegalovirus exposure and HLA in healthy donors. The PCR was carried out with 60 Vbeta primers and 13 Jbeta primers. Produced via immunoSEQ multiplex PCR; TCRdb's table is partial and in-frame only. The data contain about 100,000 clones, 50% to 70% of them seen just once; the ten biggest clones take up around 5%. The CDR3 sequence is 15 residues long. The germline gives CDR1 SGHRS, CDR2 YFSETQ. With V trimmed by 5 bases and J by 7 bases, 14 bases remained unmatched. The rearrangement links TRBV5-1 to TRBJ1-2; 7 positions agree with TRBD1. The sequence derives from a human donor in good health. The sequenced sample was PBMCs. The CDR3 sequence: CASRTQLTGDRGYTF. CDR3 DNA: TGCGCCAGCAGGACTCAACTCACAGGGGACCGTGGCTACACCTTC.